The clone carrying this T cell receptor beta chain was counted a few times. Its matching antigen is unknown. The time point denotes: late sampling 161 to 241 days after vaccination in a few convalescent patients. The treatment was: roughly 11-day PBMC culture with coronavirus spike peptide pools or control peptides (ViraFEST assay). From germline, CDR1 is SEHNR and CDR2 FQNEAQ (reference sequence). The CDR3 loop spans 13 amino acids. V was cut by 8 bases and J by 4 bases, with 14 bases left in between. These data come from a study of vaccination and CD4 T cells after COVID-19. Whole-study context: Cellular stimulation was performed using overlapping spike peptides derived from SARS-CoV-2, HCoV-NL63, HCoV-OC43 and HCoV-229E.

The assay that was used to sequence DNA from cultured CD4+ T cells was the Oncomine TCR Beta short-read assay. Using its own MiXCR run on the PCR reads, TCRdb lists one record per CDR3 protein. The sample holds 20,000 to 25,000 distinct CDR3 sequences, 35% seen once. This specimen consisted of CD4+ T cells from blood, cultured in vitro, obtained about 7 months after SARS-CoV-2 vaccination. The receptor was isolated from a human donor who had recovered from COVID-19. The chain employs TRBV7-9 and TRBJ1-1; no clear D gene. The CDR3 spells CASVPEWGTEAFF. As DNA, the CDR3 is TGTGCCAGCGTTCCCGAATGGGGCACTGAAGCTTTCTTT.